Here is one T cell receptor (beta chain) with its context. The sample belongs to a study of technical replicates of blood from a handful of donors. Germline CDR1 and CDR2: MNHEY and SMNVEV (reference sequence). V lost 3 bases to trimming and J lost 5 bases, with 13 bases between them. The CDR3 consists of 14 residues. The assay was immunoSEQ multiplex PCR, and TCRdb's table has in-frame clones only and misses some. The sample contains 75,000 to 85,000 clones, approximately 80% of which appear only once. The chain recombines TRBV27 with TRBJ2-5; a possible D gene is TRBD1 (5 bases). Sequenced: PBMCs. The clonotype comes from a human donor in good health. Some clones in this sample may be carry-over from other donors' samples. Here the CDR3 reads CASSFARVGETQYF. The CDR3 DNA follows: TGTGCCAGCAGTTTTGCCAGGGTCGGGGAGACCCAGTACTTC.